This T cell receptor (beta chain) was retrieved from a study of T cell changes during pregnancy in multiple sclerosis. Germline V lookup: CDR1 MNHEY, CDR2 SMNVEV (reference sequence). V gave up 5 bases and J gave up 0 bases, with 13 bases separating them. The CDR3 spans 16 residues. The protocol was immunoSEQ multiplex PCR, while the TCRdb copy is restricted to in-frame clones and leaves out a portion. The table has more than 90,000 clones, 80% to 95% seen once. The receptor was derived from a female donor with multiple sclerosis, enrolled in a pregnancy study. The V gene is TRBV27, the J gene TRBJ1-4; perhaps TRBD1 as D (6 bases). The material was peripheral blood, obtained in the third trimester of pregnancy. The CDR3 protein is CASSPRGGATNEKLFF. In DNA, the CDR3 is TGTGCCAGCAGTCCCCGAGGGGGGGCAACTAATGAAAAACTGTTTTTT. Combining the CDR3 with reference TRBV27 and TRBJ1-4 gives the whole variable domain EAQVTQNPRYLITVTGKKLTVTCSQNMNHEYMSWYRQDPGLGLRQIYYSMNVEVTDKGDVPEGYKVSRKEKRNFPLILESPSPNQTSLYFCASSPRGGATNEKLFFGSGTQLSVL.